These 22 T cell receptor beta chains share one sample of origin, sequenced in a study of cytomegalovirus exposure and HLA in healthy donors (TCRdb year 2017). The library was made by the immunoSEQ multiplex PCR assay. The multiplex PCR relied on a mix of 60 forward primers for TCR Vbeta segments and 13 reverse primers for TCR Jbeta segments. Sourced from immuneACCESS, this table was stored by TCRdb with only in-frame sequences that have V and J called. A share of the clones is absent; for the studies checked, an unresolved V gene accounts for under half, and the remainder has no known explanation. In this sample the table shows some 130,000 clones, about three quarters of which occur a single time. The ten most abundant clones make up 3% to 5% of the sample. The sequencing input was PBMCs. The receptors shown here come from a male donor in good health and CMV-seronegative.

This clone was found once. The rearrangement uses TRBV9 and TRBJ2-1; 8 bases align to TRBD1. The CDR3 consists of 16 residues. Germline V gives CDR1 SGDLS, CDR2 YYNGEE. The junction had 9 bases not matched to a gene; V was cut back by 4 bases and J by 3 bases. CDR3 loop: CASSFSGTGDYNEQFF. The CDR3 DNA follows: TGTGCCAGCAGCTTCTCCGGGACAGGAGACTACAATGAGCAGTTCTTC.

V gene TRBV6-5 combines with J gene TRBJ2-7, with 8 bases fitting TRBD2. V was pared by 5 bases and J by 3 bases, with 9 bases of the junction left unmatched. The CDR3 is made up of 15 amino acids. In germline, CDR1 is MNHEY, CDR2 SVGAGI. The chain's CDR3 is CASSPGLAEIYEQYF. The CDR3 DNA reads TGTGCCAGCAGTCCCGGACTAGCAGAAATCTACGAGCAGTACTTC.

V usage is TRBV2 and J usage is TRBJ2-1; TRBD1 aligns across 7 bases. The length of the CDR3 is 15 residues. The J segment lost 4 bases and the V segment lost 6 bases, leaving 9 bases of the junction unmatched. Germline V lookup: CDR1 SNHLY, CDR2 FYNNEI. Here the CDR3 reads CASSAKAGGYNEQFF. DNA of the CDR3: TGTGCCAGCAGCGCTAAGGCAGGGGGTTACAATGAGCAGTTCTTC.

This sequence joins TRBV11-2 and TRBJ2-5; the D gene is possibly TRBD2 (7 bases). V lost 5 bases to trimming and J lost 5 bases, with 21 bases between them. The length of the CDR3 is 16 residues. CDR1 is SGHAT and CDR2 is FQNNGV in the germline V gene. In nucleotides, the CDR3 is TGTGCCAGCAGCACTAGGGGGGGCGGGGGATGGGAGACCCAGTACTTC. Its protein product is CASSTRGGGGWETQYF.

The rearrangement links TRBV6-1 to TRBJ2-5, with 10 bases fitting TRBD2. Gene TRBJ2-7 matches the end of the DNA better, so the J call may be wrong. The CDR3 has 16 amino acids. Germline lookup yields CDR1 MNHNS and CDR2 SASEGT. The CDR3 is CASSEAASGSSYEQYF. The CDR3 nucleotides read TGTGCCAGCAGTGAAGCGGCTAGCGGGAGCTCCTACGAGCAGTACTTC.

Concerning this clone: The junction shows a germline mismatch at one end, possibly a read error. CDR3 sequence: CASSADLQGASRRF. DNA for the CDR3: TGTGCCAGCAGCGCAGACCTACAGGGCGCCTCACGACGTTTT. The gene calls are TRBV7-2 and TRBJ1-6; TRBD1 is a possible D gene (6 bases). Germline V gene lookup returns CDR1 SGHTA and CDR2 FQGNSA. This CDR3 has 14 amino acids.

The V and J genes are TRBV6-4 and TRBJ2-2, with TRBD2 matching 9 bases. Looked up from germline, CDR1 is MRHNA and CDR2 is SNTAGT. Trimming took 2 bases from V and 4 from J; bases not matched to a gene: 5. CDR3 length equals 16 residues. The CDR3 coding sequence is TGTGCCAGCAGTGACGGCGGGGGGGCCGTCACCGGGGAGCTGTTTTTT. The encoded protein is CASSDGGGAVTGELFF.

This clone was seen only once. V and J are TRBV19 and TRBJ1-2, with D possibly matching TRBD1 (5 bases). Germline lookup yields CDR1 LNHDA and CDR2 SQIVND (reference sequence). The CDR3 is 15 amino acids. Deletions cut 3 bases from V and 4 bases from J, with 15 bases between. In nucleotides, the CDR3 is TGTGCCAGTAGTATTAGGGGAAGCTACGGCTATGGCTACACCTTC. It translates to CASSIRGSYGYGYTF.

The chain combines TRBV14 with TRBJ2-5, with 7 bases identical to TRBD2. In germline, CDR1 is SGHDN, CDR2 FVKESK. The CDR3 loop spans 14 amino acids. V lost 4 bases to trimming and J lost 5 bases; unmatched junction nucleotides: 7. CDR3 loop: CASSPLGLVETQYF. CDR3 nucleotides: TGTGCCAGCAGCCCCCTCGGACTAGTCGAGACCCAGTACTTC.

The J gene is TRBJ1-3, the V gene TRBV7-9; a weak D match, TRBD1 (6 bases). Trimming removed 1 base from V and 5 bases from J, with 9 bases in between. Germline values: CDR1 SEHNR, CDR2 FQNEAQ (reference sequence). CDR3 size: 14 residues. The DNA of the CDR3 is TGTGCCAGCAGCTTAGGCAGGGGCCGAAACACCATATATTTT. This gives the protein CASSLGRGRNTIYF. Supplemented by reference TRBV7-9 and TRBJ1-3, the full variable domain reads DTGVSQNPRHKITKRGQNVTFRCDPISEHNRLYWYRQTLGQGPEFLTYFQNEAQLEKSRLLSDRFSAERPKGSFSTLEIQRTEQGDSAMYLCASSLGRGRNTIYFGEGSWLTVV.

A note on this clone: A junction end diverges from the germline sequence, so it may reflect a read error. The chain combines TRBV10-3 with TRBJ2-4; 9 bases match TRBD2. The germline V gene encodes CDR1 ENHRY and CDR2 SYGVKD. The CDR3 runs to 17 residues. The CDR3: CAISDGRTSETKNSQYF. CDR3 in DNA: TGTGCCATCAGTGATGGCCGGACTAGCGAGACCAAAAACAGTCAGTACTTC.

The rearrangement uses TRBV7-9 and TRBJ2-3; D ambiguous. V was pared by 3 bases and J by 4 bases, with 11 bases between. This CDR3 has 14 amino acids. Germline values: CDR1 SEHNR, CDR2 FQNEAQ (reference sequence). In nucleotides, the CDR3 is TGTGCCAGCAGCTTCCCCCTAGAGGCAGATACGCAGTATTTT. Protein product: CASSFPLEADTQYF.

The chain uses TRBV14 and TRBJ2-1; 14 nucleotides line up with TRBD2. Germline loops: CDR1 SGHDN, CDR2 FVKESK. V dropped 4 bases and J dropped 7; count of bases not matched to a gene: 3. This CDR3 has 15 amino acids. The CDR3 nucleotides are TGTGCCAGCAGCCCTGGGACTAGCGGGAGTAATGAGCAGTTCTTC. This encodes CASSPGTSGSNEQFF.

The chain has TRBV5-1 and TRBJ2-1; possibly TRBD2 for D (6 bases). Per germline, CDR1 SGHRS and CDR2 YFSETQ. V lost 2 bases and J lost 1, with 10 bases in between. The length of the CDR3 is 15 residues. The CDR3, as DNA: TGCGCCAGCAGCTTTTCGACTAGATCCTACAATGAGCAGTTCTTC. It specifies CASSFSTRSYNEQFF.

The V and J genes are TRBV6-1 and TRBJ2-2; TRBD1 is a possible D gene (6 bases). The CDR3 contains 17 residues. V lost 2 bases, J lost 6 bases, and 19 bases lay in between. Germline assignment: CDR1 MNHNS and CDR2 SASEGT. The CDR3 DNA reads as TGTGCCAGCAGTGAAAAGACGGTCCAGGGGCGCGCCGGGGAGCTGTTTTTT. Translation: CASSEKTVQGRAGELFF.

The gene calls are TRBV11-2 and TRBJ1-2, with D unclear. Germline CDR1 reads SGHAT; CDR2 reads FQNNGV. The CDR3 is 12 residues long. V dropped 2 bases and J dropped 4 bases, with 5 bases sitting between them. The CDR3 sequence: CASSLIGYGYTF. In DNA form, the CDR3 reads TGTGCCAGCAGCTTAATCGGCTATGGCTACACCTTC.

The chain recombines TRBV6-1 with TRBJ1-2; 7 bases map to TRBD1. This CDR3 region has 14 residues. Germline CDR1 MNHNS, CDR2 SASEGT. V was clipped by 6 bases and J by 1 base; unmatched bases: 5. The CDR3 bases are TGTGCCAGCAGGGGGACAGTCCTTAACTATGGCTACACCTTC. Amino acids: CASRGTVLNYGYTF.

This chain joins TRBV11-2 and TRBJ2-1; possibly TRBD2 for D (5 bases). The CDR3 loop spans 13 amino acids. Germline V gene sequence: CDR1 SGHAT, CDR2 FQNNGV. With 6 bases removed from V and 2 bases from J, the gap between germline ends came to 8 bases. CDR3 nucleotides: TGTGCCAGCAGGGACTCCGCCTACAATGAGCAGTTCTTC. This encodes CASRDSAYNEQFF.

This clone was picked up one time. The chain combines TRBV10-1 with TRBJ2-7; 7 nucleotides align to TRBD2. In germline, CDR1 is WNHNN, CDR2 SYGVQD (reference sequence). This CDR3 spans 15 amino acids. V shed 2 bases, J shed 2 bases, and the junction held 6 bases outside the gene matches. In DNA form, the CDR3 reads TGCGCCAGCAGTGAGAGGCGGGAGCTAGCCTACGAGCAGTACTTC. This sequence encodes CASSERRELAYEQYF.

The chain recombines TRBV7-3 with TRBJ2-1; 9 bases are a match to TRBD2. The CDR3 spans 16 residues. The junction had 11 bases not matched to a gene; V was cut back by 3 bases and J by 8 bases. In germline, CDR1 is SGHTA, CDR2 FQGTGA. The chain's CDR3 is CASSFERAGGIDEQFF. For the CDR3, the DNA is TGTGCCAGCAGCTTCGAAAGGGCGGGGGGGATCGATGAGCAGTTCTTC.

This chain connects TRBV19 to TRBJ1-4; 7 bases are a match to TRBD1. The CDR3 is made up of 15 amino acids. Trimming cost V 5 bases and J 5 bases; bases outside gene matches: 8. Germline V gene data show CDR1 as LNHDA and CDR2 as SQIVND (reference sequence). CDR3 region: CASSALTGRNEKLFF. CDR3 DNA sequence: TGTGCCAGTAGTGCCTTGACAGGGAGGAATGAAAAACTGTTTTTT.

The chain employs TRBV6-1 and TRBJ1-6, with 9 bases that match TRBD1. The CDR3 consists of 15 residues. Per the germline V gene, CDR1 is MNHNS and CDR2 is SASEGT. J gave up 4 bases and V 6 bases, and 4 bases lay outside the gene matches. CDR3 sequence (DNA): TGTGCCAGCAGAGACAGGGGGGCGTATAATTCACCCCTCCACTTT. It yields the protein CASRDRGAYNSPLHF.